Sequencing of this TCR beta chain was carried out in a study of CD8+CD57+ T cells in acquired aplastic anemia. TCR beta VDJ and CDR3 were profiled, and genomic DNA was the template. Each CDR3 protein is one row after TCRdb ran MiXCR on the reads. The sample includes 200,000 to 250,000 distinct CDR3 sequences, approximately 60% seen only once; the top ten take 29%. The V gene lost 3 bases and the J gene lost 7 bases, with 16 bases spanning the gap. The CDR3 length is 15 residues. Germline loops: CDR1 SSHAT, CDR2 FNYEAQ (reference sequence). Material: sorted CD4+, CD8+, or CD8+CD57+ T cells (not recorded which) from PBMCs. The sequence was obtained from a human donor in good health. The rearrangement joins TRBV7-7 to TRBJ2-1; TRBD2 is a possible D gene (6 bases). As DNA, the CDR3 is TGTGCCAGCAGCTTGATAGCGGAAAAATCAAATGAGCAGTTCTTC. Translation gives CASSLIAEKSNEQFF.